This TCR beta chain was identified during a study of T cell responses to AZD1222 COVID-19 vaccine. Notes on the study in general: No repertoire was sampled before or during the peak T cell response, only after it. In the spike-specific TCR repertoire, nearly half reportedly target unmutated variant regions. The study identified only five or six AZD1222 recipients as seropositive at baseline. Vaccine-associated CD4 TCRs ranged over spike, dominating at 160-218 and 743-854.

For this clone: Its specificity is not known.

Germline CDR1 MNHNS, CDR2 SASEGT. The CDR3 length is 15 residues. The V end was cut by 2 bases, the J end by 4 bases, with 14 bases between. Assay used: immunoSEQ multiplex PCR; TCRdb lists only in-frame clones, some missing. The table lists approximately 100,000 clones, around 87% of them singletons. V and J are TRBV6-1 and TRBJ1-2; D call uncertain. The origin of this receptor is an adult who received the AZD1222 COVID-19 vaccine. The starting material was peripheral blood, obtained 28 days after the second AZD1222 dose. CDR3 amino acids: CASSESIRRFYGYTF. The CDR3 DNA reads TGTGCCAGCAGTGAAAGTATTAGGCGATTCTATGGCTACACCTTC.